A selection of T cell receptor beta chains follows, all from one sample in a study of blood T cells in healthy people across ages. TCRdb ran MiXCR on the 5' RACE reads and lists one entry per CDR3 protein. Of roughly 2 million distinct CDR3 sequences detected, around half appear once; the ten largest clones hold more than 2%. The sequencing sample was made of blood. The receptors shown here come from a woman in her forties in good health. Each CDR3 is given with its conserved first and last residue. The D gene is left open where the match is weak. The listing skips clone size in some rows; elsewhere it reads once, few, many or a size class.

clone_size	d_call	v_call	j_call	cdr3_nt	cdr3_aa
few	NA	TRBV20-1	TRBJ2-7	TGCAGTGCTAGAGAGTCAGGCGGACGGTACTTC	CSARESGGRYF
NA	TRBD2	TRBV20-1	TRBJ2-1	TGCAGTGCTAGAGAGACGGGGGGTCCCTATAGTGAGCAGTTCTTC	CSARETGGPYSEQFF
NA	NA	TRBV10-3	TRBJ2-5	TGTGCCATCGGTGGCCGGGGTGACCAAGAGACCCAGTACTTC	CAIGGRGDQETQYF
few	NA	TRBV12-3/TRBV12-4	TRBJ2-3	TGTGCCAGCAGTCCCGGCAGGGAGAGGACGCAGTATTTT	CASSPGRERTQYF
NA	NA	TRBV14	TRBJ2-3	TGTGCCAGCAGCCAAGATGCCCGAGGACTGCGGGAAGATACGCAGTATTTT	CASSQDARGLREDTQYF
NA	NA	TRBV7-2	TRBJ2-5	TGTGCCAGCAGCCCCCAAGGGGGTATCCAAGAGACCCAGTACTTC	CASSPQGGIQETQYF
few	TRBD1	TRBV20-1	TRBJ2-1	TGCAGTGCCCCGGGACAGATCAATGAGCAGTTCTTC	CSAPGQINEQFF
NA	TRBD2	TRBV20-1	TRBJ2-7	TGCAGTGCTAGAGATAGCGGGAGGAACCCCTACGAGCAGTACTTC	CSARDSGRNPYEQYF
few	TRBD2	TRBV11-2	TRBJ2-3	TGTGCCAGCAGCTCCCGCCCTAGCGGGCTTCCAGATACGCAGTATTTT	CASSSRPSGLPDTQYF
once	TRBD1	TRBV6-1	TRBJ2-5	TGTGCCAGCAGTGATTACGGGCGACAGGGGCAACAGACCCAGTACTTC	CASSDYGRQGQQTQYF
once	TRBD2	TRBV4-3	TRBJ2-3	TGCGCCAGCAGCCAACGACTAGCGGGGGGGCCTTTCCCCACAGATACGCAGTATTTT	CASSQRLAGGPFPTDTQYF
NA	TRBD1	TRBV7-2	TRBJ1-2	TGTGCCAGCCCCCACCGAGGACAGGGGGCAAGCGATGGCTACACCTTC	CASPHRGQGASDGYTF
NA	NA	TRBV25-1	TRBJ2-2	TGTGCCAGCAGCCGTTTCGGGAACACCGGGGAGCTGTTTTTT	CASSRFGNTGELFF
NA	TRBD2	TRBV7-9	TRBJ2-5	TGTGCCAGCAGCCTGCCCTCATGGGGGACTAAGCAGTACTTC	CASSLPSWGTKQYF
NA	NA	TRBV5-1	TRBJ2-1	TGCGCCAGCAGCATATACCGGGAGTACAATGAGCAGTTCTTC	CASSIYREYNEQFF
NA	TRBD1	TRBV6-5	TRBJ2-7	TGTGCCAGCAGTTACGGGACAGACGGATCCTACGAGCAGTACTTC	CASSYGTDGSYEQYF
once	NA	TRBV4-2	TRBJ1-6	TGTGCCAGCAGCCAAGATCGGGGAGCTTATTCACCCCTCCACTTT	CASSQDRGAYSPLHF
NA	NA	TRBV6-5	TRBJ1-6	TGTGCCAGCAGTTACGAGGGCATTAATAATTCACCCCTCCACTTT	CASSYEGINNSPLHF
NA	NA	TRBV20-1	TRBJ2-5	TGCAGTGCTAAGGCTCCGGGCGCGGAGACCCAGTACTTC	CSAKAPGAETQYF
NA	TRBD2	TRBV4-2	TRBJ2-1	TGTGCCAGCAGCCCGTCCGGGGGGGGAAGCAATGAGCAGTTCTTC	CASSPSGGGSNEQFF
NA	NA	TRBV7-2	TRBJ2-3	TGTGCCAGCAGCGTCTGGGGCAGTGGGATTACAGATACGCAGTATTTT	CASSVWGSGITDTQYF
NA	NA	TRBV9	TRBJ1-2	TGTGCCAGCAGCGGTGGAGCCTTGGCCGCGGAAGTCTATGGCTACACCTTC	CASSGGALAAEVYGYTF
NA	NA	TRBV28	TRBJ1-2	TGTGCCAGCAGTTATACCGGGATTACTAACTATGGCTACACCTTC	CASSYTGITNYGYTF
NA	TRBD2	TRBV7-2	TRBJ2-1	TGTGCCAGCAGTTTCGGACTAGCGGGGGGGGATCAGGATGAGCAGTTCTTC	CASSFGLAGGDQDEQFF
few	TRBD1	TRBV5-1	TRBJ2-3	TGCGCCAGCAGCCACACCGGGACAGCTTTTTCACAGGATACGCAGTATTTT	CASSHTGTAFSQDTQYF
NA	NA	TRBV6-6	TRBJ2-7	TGTGCCAGCAGTTACCCCGGGGGCTCTAACTCCTACGAGCAGTACTTC	CASSYPGGSNSYEQYF
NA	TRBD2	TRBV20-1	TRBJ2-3	TGCAGTGCTAGCACTAGCGGGGGACCTAGCACAGATACGCAGTATTTT	CSASTSGGPSTDTQYF
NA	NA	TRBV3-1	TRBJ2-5	TGTGCCAGCAGCCAAGATAGCTGGCCGTTGGTGCAGTACTTC	CASSQDSWPLVQYF
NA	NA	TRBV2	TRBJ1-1	TGTGCCAGCAGTGTCGGATGGACCGGCACTGAAGCTTTCTTT	CASSVGWTGTEAFF
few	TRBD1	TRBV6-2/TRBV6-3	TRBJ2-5	TGTGCCAGCAGTTCGGACAGGGTTTCTCTTGAGACCCAGTACTTC	CASSSDRVSLETQYF
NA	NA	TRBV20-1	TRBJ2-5	TGCAGTGGCACCCGGGACGGAAACCAAGAGACCCAGTACTTC	CSGTRDGNQETQYF
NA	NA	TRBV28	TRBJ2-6	TGTGCCAGCGGGACACTTCCCTCTGGGGCCAACGTCCTGACTTTC	CASGTLPSGANVLTF
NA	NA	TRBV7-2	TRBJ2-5	TGTCCCAGCAGCTTTGGGGTAGAGACCCAGTACTTC	CPSSFGVETQYF
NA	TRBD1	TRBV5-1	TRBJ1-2	TGCGCCAGCAGCGTTAACAGGGGGCATGACTATGGCTACACCTTC	CASSVNRGHDYGYTF
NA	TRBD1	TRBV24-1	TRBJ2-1	TGTGCCACCAGTGATCCGGGACAGCGGAGTCACAATGAGCAGTTCTTC	CATSDPGQRSHNEQFF
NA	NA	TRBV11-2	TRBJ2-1	TGTGCCAGCAGCTTGGCCCGGGCCGGCCATGAGCAGTTCTTC	CASSLARAGHEQFF
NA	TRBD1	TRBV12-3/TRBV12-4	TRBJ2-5	TGTGCCAGCACCCCGGGACAGGGGGCCCTAGAGACCCAGTACTTC	CASTPGQGALETQYF
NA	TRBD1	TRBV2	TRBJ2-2	TGTGCCAGCAGTGATGAGACAGGGGGTCGTATTACGGGGGAGCTGTTTTTT	CASSDETGGRITGELFF
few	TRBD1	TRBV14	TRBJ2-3	TGTGCCAGCAGCTCTGCAATCGGACAGGGTGATATGTGGACAGATACGCAGTATTTT	CASSSAIGQGDMWTDTQYF
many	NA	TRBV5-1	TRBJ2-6	TGCGCCAGCAGCTTGGGGGGTACCGGGGCCAACGTCCTGACTTTC	CASSLGGTGANVLTF
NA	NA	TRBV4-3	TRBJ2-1	TGCGCCAGCAGCCAAGATCCCGGGACAACCAATGAGCAGTTCTTC	CASSQDPGTTNEQFF
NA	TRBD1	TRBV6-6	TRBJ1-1	TGTGCCAGCAGTAAGGGGGCGATCGGCCCGAACACTGAAGCTTTCTTT	CASSKGAIGPNTEAFF
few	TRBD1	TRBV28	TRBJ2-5	TGTGCCAGCAGGCGAGGGGGCTGGGGAGAGACCCAGTACTTC	CASRRGGWGETQYF
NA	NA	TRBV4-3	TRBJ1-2	TGCGCCAGCAGCCAAGATAGAGCTCCCTATGGCTACACCTTC	CASSQDRAPYGYTF
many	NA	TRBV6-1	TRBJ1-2	TGTGCCAGCAGTGTAGGGAGCTATGGCTACACCTTC	CASSVGSYGYTF
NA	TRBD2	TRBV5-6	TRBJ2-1	TGTGCCAGCAGCTTTACTAGCGGGGGGGCTGACGAGCAGTTCTTC	CASSFTSGGADEQFF
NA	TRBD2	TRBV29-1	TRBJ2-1	TGCAGCGTGTCAGTAGCGGGGGGCCGTGGTTTTAACACTAACAATGAGCAGTTCTTC	CSVSVAGGRGFNTNNEQFF
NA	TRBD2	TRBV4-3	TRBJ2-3	TGCGCCAGCAGCCAAGATGGACTAGCGGGGGAGGAAGATACGCAGTATTTT	CASSQDGLAGEEDTQYF
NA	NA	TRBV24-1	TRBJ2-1	TGTGCCACCAGTGACGAGGGCTCCTACAATGAGCAGTTCTTC	CATSDEGSYNEQFF
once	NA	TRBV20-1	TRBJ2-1	TGCAGTGCTAGAGATGGAGGCGCGGTGTCCTACAATGAGCAGTTCTTC	CSARDGGAVSYNEQFF
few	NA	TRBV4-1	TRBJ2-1	TGCGCCAGCAGCCAATACACGGATTCCTACAATGAGCAGTTCTTC	CASSQYTDSYNEQFF